This T cell receptor beta chain was recorded in a study of cytomegalovirus exposure and HLA in healthy donors. Study-level background: Approximately 81% of 350 to 400 genotyped donors fell in the Caucasian-associated ancestry cluster.

J gave up 4 bases and V 0 bases, and 6 bases lay outside the gene matches. CDR1 and CDR2 from the germline V gene are SGHRS and YFSETQ. CDR3 length: 15 residues. Primers: 60 Vbeta forward and 13 Jbeta reverse. Measured with immunoSEQ multiplex PCR; TCRdb has only the in-frame clones, and not every one. This table holds 130,000 or so clones, approximately 8.9% found once. Sequencing was done on a sample of PBMCs. V usage is TRBV5-1 and J usage is TRBJ1-1; 7 bases map to TRBD1. This clonotype originated in a woman aged 40 to 50 in good health and CMV-seropositive. CDR3: CASSLGGRGFTEAFF. CDR3 bases: TGCGCCAGCAGCTTGGGTGGCAGGGGGTTCACTGAAGCTTTCTTT.